This passage covers 2 T cell receptor beta chains from one sample sequenced in a study of T-cell reconstitution after alpha-beta-depleted transplantation in children. Unique molecular identifiers were incorporated when the TCRbeta library was constructed. TCRdb reprocessed the PCR reads with MiXCR, giving one entry per CDR3 protein. The sample carries about 27,000 distinct CDR3 sequences, roughly 19% recorded once. The sample here was PBMCs, mostly from graft donor cells, taken 60 days after TCRalphabeta/CD19-depleted stem cell transplant. Receptors were obtained from a male patient aged 2-10 years who had a stem cell transplant for acute lymphoblastic leukemia, so the T cells may come from the graft donor.

This clonotype was seen many times. The chain has TRBV12-3 or TRBV12-4 and TRBJ1-3, with D maybe TRBD1 (5 bases). This CDR3 comprises 15 residues. Trimming took off 3 bases at V and 4 bases at J, with 13 bases between the two ends. CDR3 DNA: TGTGCCAGCAGTTTCGGGTCAGGGTCAGGAAACACCATATATTTT. Encoded protein: CASSFGSGSGNTIYF.

This clonotype was detected many times. This chain connects TRBV29-1 to TRBJ1-3; no definite D call. CDR3 length equals 13 residues. CDR1 SQVTM and CDR2 ANQGSEA come from the germline V gene. Between the trimmed V and J ends, which lost 7 bases and 2 bases, there was a span of 12 bases. DNA of the CDR3: TGCAGCGCTCGGGAAAACGCTGGAAACACCATATATTTT. Translation: CSARENAGNTIYF.